The clone carrying this T cell receptor beta chain was seen ten or more times. The antigen is not known. Sorted cell numbers of roughly 18,000 to 1,000,000, with 10%, 30% or 50% RNA, served as input for naive CD8 libraries. TCRdb recomputed calls from the PCR reads with MiXCR, one row per CDR3 protein. In the table there are about 640,000 distinct CDR3 sequences, 20% of which are singletons. V lost 4 bases to trimming and J lost 3 bases; unmatched junction nucleotides: 4. Germline V gene lookup returns CDR1 SQVTM and CDR2 ANQGSEA. The CDR3 has 13 residues. The data were taken from a study of molecular identifiers for immune sequencing clone quantification. Whole-study context: In replicates, RNA taken from around 18,000 or 91,000 naive CD8 cells was divided five ways, and four portions underwent sequencing. Study-wide points: Molecules of identical TCR sharing a barcode could underestimate highly expanded clone sizes.

Sequenced material: naive CD8+ T cells from blood, with Jurkat cell RNA spiked in. Subset specified: FACS-sorted CD8+CD4-CCR7+CD45RA+ naive T cells. The chain is built from TRBV29-1 and TRBJ2-3; 7 bases match TRBD2. The TCR comes from a human donor in good health. Some libraries in this study had Jurkat cell RNA spiked in. CDR3: CSVVGGYTDTQYF. CDR3 DNA: TGCAGCGTTGTCGGGGGGTATACAGATACGCAGTATTTT.